This T cell receptor beta chain was sequenced during a study of shared clonotypes between healthy human individuals. Findings and limits, study-wide: On the whole, naive subsets had larger estimated richness than memory subsets had. Several donors held roughly 5% of naive CD4 clonotypes in common. Sequencing depth was expected to influence donor clonotype sharing. A small donor pool kept down the genetic and exposure-history diversity that was represented.

Here immunoSEQ multiplex PCR was the method, and the copy in TCRdb shows in-frame clones only, minus some. The table includes 2 million to 2.5 million clones, nearly 97% detected once. Notes on this clone: Its target is not known.

The sequence was obtained from a man younger than 35 in good health. The sequencing sample was made of naive CD4+ T cells sorted from blood. As to subset: CD45RA+ positively selected.

In DNA, the CDR3 is TGTGCCAGCAGTTTATGGGGGGGGCCCTATGGCTACACCTTC. Protein sequence: CASSLWGGPYGYTF. The chain carries TRBV28 and TRBJ1-2; D might be TRBD1 (6 bases). Between the trimmed V and J ends, which lost 0 bases and 4 bases, there was a span of 9 bases. From germline, CDR1 is MDHEN and CDR2 SYDVKM. The CDR3 spans 14 residues.